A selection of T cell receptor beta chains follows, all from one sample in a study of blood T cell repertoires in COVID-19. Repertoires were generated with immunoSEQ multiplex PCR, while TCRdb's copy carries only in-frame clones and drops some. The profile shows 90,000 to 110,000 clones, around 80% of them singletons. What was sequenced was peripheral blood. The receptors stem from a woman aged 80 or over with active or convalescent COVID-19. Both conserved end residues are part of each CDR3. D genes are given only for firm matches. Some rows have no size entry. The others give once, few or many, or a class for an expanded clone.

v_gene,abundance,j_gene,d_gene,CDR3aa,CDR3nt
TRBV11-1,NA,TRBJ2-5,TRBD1,CASSYTGGAETQYF,TGTGCCAGCAGCTATACAGGGGGCGCAGAGACCCAGTACTTC
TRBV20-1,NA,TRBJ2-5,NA,CSVGPETQYF,TGCAGTGTGGGCCCAGAGACCCAGTACTTC
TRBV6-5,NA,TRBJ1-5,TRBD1,CASSYLGTGDQPQHF,TGTGCCAGCAGTTACTTGGGGACAGGGGATCAGCCCCAGCATTTT
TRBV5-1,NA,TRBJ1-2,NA,CASSLETGDYGYTF,TGCGCCAGCAGCTTGGAGACAGGCGACTATGGCTACACCTTC
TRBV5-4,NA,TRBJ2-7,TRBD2,CASSLGLAGGSEQYF,TGTGCCAGCAGCTTGGGGCTAGCGGGAGGTTCTGAGCAGTACTTC
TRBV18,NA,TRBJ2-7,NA,CASSPPSHLRGTLYEQYF,TGTGCCAGCTCACCACCTTCGCACCTCCGGGGTACCCTCTACGAGCAGTACTTC
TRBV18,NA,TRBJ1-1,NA,CASSRANTEAFF,TGTGCCAGCTCACGGGCAAACACTGAAGCTTTCTTT
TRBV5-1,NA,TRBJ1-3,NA,CASSLAARGFGNTIYF,TGCGCCAGCAGCTTGGCCGCCAGGGGATTTGGAAACACCATATATTTT
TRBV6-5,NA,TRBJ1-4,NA,CASSSRRVELFF,TGTGCCAGCAGTTCCCGTCGCGTAGAACTGTTTTTT
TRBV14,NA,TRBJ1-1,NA,CASSQDNSVNTEAFF,TGTGCCAGCAGCCAAGATAATTCCGTGAACACTGAAGCTTTCTTT
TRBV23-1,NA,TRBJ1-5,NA,CASSRPNRVIPYQPQHF,TGCGCCAGCAGCCGCCCTAACAGGGTTATACCCTATCAGCCCCAGCATTTT
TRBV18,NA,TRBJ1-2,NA,CASSPPTGFYGYTF,TGTGCCAGCTCACCACCCACAGGGTTTTATGGCTACACCTTC
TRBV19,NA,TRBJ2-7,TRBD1,CASSPAGTVVYEQYF,TGTGCCAGTAGTCCAGCCGGGACAGTAGTCTACGAGCAGTACTTC
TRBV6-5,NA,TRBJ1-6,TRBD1,CASSKPDRANSPLHF,TGTGCCAGCAGTAAACCGGACAGGGCCAATTCACCCCTCCACTTT
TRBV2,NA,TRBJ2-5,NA,CASTQHAGQETQYF,TGTGCCAGCACACAACATGCAGGACAAGAGACCCAGTACTTC
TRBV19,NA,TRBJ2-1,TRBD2,CATSSGRSVNEQFF,TGTGCCACGTCAAGCGGGAGATCCGTCAATGAGCAGTTCTTC
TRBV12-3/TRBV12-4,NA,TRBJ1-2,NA,CASSPQGMHGYTF,TGTGCCAGCAGTCCCCAGGGTATGCATGGCTACACCTTC
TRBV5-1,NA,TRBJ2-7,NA,CASSPTERYEQYF,TGCGCCAGCAGCCCTACTGAACGCTACGAGCAGTACTTC
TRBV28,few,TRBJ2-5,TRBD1,CASSTWTGSYQETQYF,TGTGCCAGCAGTACGTGGACAGGGAGCTACCAAGAGACCCAGTACTTC
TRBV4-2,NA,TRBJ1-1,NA,CASSQETGLRTFF,TGTGCCAGCAGCCAGGAGACAGGTCTTAGAACTTTCTTT
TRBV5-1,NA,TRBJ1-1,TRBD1,CASSSTPGQGSLAFF,TGCGCCAGCAGCTCGACTCCGGGACAGGGATCCTTGGCTTTCTTT
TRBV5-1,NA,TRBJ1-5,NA,CASSPGTSNQPQHF,TGCGCCAGCAGCCCCGGGACAAGCAATCAGCCCCAGCATTTT
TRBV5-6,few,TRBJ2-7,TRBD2,CASSWGGPYEQYF,TGTGCCAGCAGCTGGGGGGGTCCTTACGAGCAGTACTTC
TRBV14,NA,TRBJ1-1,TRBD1,CASSSGTERMNTEAFF,TGTGCCAGCAGCTCCGGGACAGAGAGAATGAACACTGAAGCTTTCTTT
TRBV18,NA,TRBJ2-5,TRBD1,CASSPPTGSQETQYF,TGTGCCAGCTCACCACCGACAGGGTCTCAAGAGACCCAGTACTTC
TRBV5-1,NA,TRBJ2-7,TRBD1,CASSLAGQGARGEQYF,TGCGCCAGCAGCTTGGCCGGCCAGGGGGCGCGTGGCGAGCAGTACTTC
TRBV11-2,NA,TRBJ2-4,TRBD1,CASSLRQGRENIQYF,TGTGCCAGCAGCTTGAGACAGGGTAGGGAAAACATTCAGTACTTC
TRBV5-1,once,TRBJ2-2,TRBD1,CASSFRTGGPIDILFF,TGCGCCAGCAGCTTCAGGACAGGGGGCCCCATAGATATACTGTTTTTT
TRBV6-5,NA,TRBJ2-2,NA,CASGLYTGELFF,TGTGCCAGCGGACTATACACCGGGGAGCTGTTTTTT
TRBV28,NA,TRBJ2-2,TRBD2,CASSPGLADGGELFF,TGTGCCAGCTCTCCGGGACTAGCGGATGGCGGGGAGCTGTTTTTT
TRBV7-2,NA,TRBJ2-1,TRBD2,CASRLSSGEYNEQFF,TGTGCCAGCAGATTATCTAGCGGGGAATACAATGAGCAGTTCTTC
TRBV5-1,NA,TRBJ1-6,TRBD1,CASSQIQGSNSPLHF,TGCGCCAGCAGCCAAATACAGGGGAGTAATTCACCCCTCCACTTT
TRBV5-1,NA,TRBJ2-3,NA,CASSLGQSTDTQYF,TGCGCCAGCAGCTTGGGTCAGAGCACAGATACGCAGTATTTT
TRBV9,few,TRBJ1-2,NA,CASSPPGDPPYGYTF,TGTGCCAGCAGCCCCCCAGGGGACCCTCCTTATGGCTACACCTTC
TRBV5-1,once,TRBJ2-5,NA,CASSSELRRETQYF,TGCGCCAGCAGCTCGGAGTTGCGAAGAGAGACCCAGTACTTC
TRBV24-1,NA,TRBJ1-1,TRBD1,CATSAGTANTEAFF,TGTGCCACCAGTGCCGGGACAGCGAACACTGAAGCTTTCTTT
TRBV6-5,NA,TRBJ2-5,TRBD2,CASSYQSGSGETQYF,TGTGCCAGCAGTTACCAAAGCGGGAGCGGGGAGACCCAGTACTTC
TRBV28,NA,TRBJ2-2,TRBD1,CASRLGQENTGELFF,TGTGCCAGCAGGTTGGGACAGGAGAACACCGGGGAGCTGTTTTTT
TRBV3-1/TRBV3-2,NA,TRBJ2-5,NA,CASSQDLRGEETQYF,TGTGCCAGCAGCCAAGATCTCAGGGGTGAAGAGACCCAGTACTTC
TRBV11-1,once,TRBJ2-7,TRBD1,CASSPIDRGPSYEQYF,TGTGCCAGCAGCCCAATCGACAGGGGGCCCTCCTACGAGCAGTACTTC
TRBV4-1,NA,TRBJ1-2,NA,CASSLGVGYTF,TGCGCCAGCAGCCTAGGGGTCGGCTACACCTTC
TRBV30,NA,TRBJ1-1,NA,CAWSGSPPTEAFF,TGTGCCTGGAGTGGAAGCCCACCCACTGAAGCTTTCTTT
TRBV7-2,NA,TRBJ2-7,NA,CASSLDQGIYEQYF,TGTGCCAGCAGCTTAGATCAGGGGATTTACGAGCAGTACTTC
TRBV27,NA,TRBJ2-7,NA,CASSLLPRYEQYF,TGTGCCAGCAGTTTATTACCGCGATACGAGCAGTACTTC
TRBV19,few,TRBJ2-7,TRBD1,CASSIVAGGSYEQYF,TGTGCCAGTAGTATAGTGGCAGGGGGTTCCTACGAGCAGTACTTC
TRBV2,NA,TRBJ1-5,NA,CASSSTVNSNQPQHF,TGTGCCAGCAGTTCGACAGTTAATAGCAATCAGCCCCAGCATTTT
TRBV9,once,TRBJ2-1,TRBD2,CASSAVGGVGGKYSYNEQFF,TGTGCCAGCAGCGCAGTCGGGGGGGTTGGCGGGAAATATTCCTACAATGAGCAGTTCTTC
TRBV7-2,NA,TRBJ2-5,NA,CASSSLGGLQETQYF,TGTGCCAGCAGCTCCCTGGGCGGACTCCAAGAGACCCAGTACTTC
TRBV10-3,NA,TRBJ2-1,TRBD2,CAIRSTGTSGRAQFF,TGTGCCATCAGATCGACCGGGACTAGCGGGAGAGCGCAGTTCTTC
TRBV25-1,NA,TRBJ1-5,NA,CASSGQGLQPQHF,TGTGCCAGCAGTGGGCAGGGTTTGCAGCCCCAGCATTTT